This T cell receptor (beta chain) was identified during a study of breast tumors, draining lymph nodes, adjacent tissues. Germline CDR1 SGHVS, CDR2 FQNEAQ. Trimming shortened V by 5 bases and J by 7 bases, and 23 bases separated the two germline ends. CDR3 length: 16 residues. TCRdb re-called the multiplex PCR reads with MiXCR, one entry per CDR3 protein. Of some 170,000 distinct CDR3 sequences in the sample, roughly a third were seen once. Samples came from axillary lymph nodes draining the breast cancer. This clonotype was recorded many times. The chain carries TRBV7-8 and TRBJ1-2; D not resolved. The TCR comes from a female donor with breast cancer. Some clones in this sample may be carry-over from other donors' samples. The material sequenced was axillary lymph node tissue. CDR3 sequence: CASSPRAVGVQLGYTF. In DNA, the CDR3 is TGTGCCAGCAGCCCTCGGGCGGTCGGAGTTCAACTTGGCTACACCTTC.